The rows below give T cell receptor beta chains drawn from one sample of a study of cytomegalovirus exposure and HLA in healthy donors. Using immunoSEQ multiplex PCR, the repertoire was profiled, and TCRdb retains in-frame clones only, with some absent. The sample lists more than 100,000 clones; roughly 85% were seen once. Sequencing was done on a sample of PBMCs. The receptors originated from a man aged 40-49 years in good health and CMV-seronegative. The CDR3 runs from the conserved cysteine through the conserved F or W. Each record gives: D gene, J gene, clone size, V gene, CDR3 protein, CDR3 DNA. The D gene is left open where the match is weak. Size is stated for part of the rows, as once, few or many counts, or as a class when the clone is expanded.

TRBD2 TRBJ2-7 . TRBV7-6 CASSSPGLANEQYF TGTGCCAGCAGCTCTCCGGGACTAGCGAACGAGCAGTACTTC
TRBD1 TRBJ2-7 . TRBV2 CASSDLGQGSYEQYF TGTGCCAGCAGTGATCTTGGACAGGGTAGTTACGAGCAGTACTTC
. TRBJ2-7 . TRBV2 CASSPQGSGEQYF TGTGCCAGCAGTCCCCAGGGGAGCGGCGAGCAGTACTTC
. TRBJ2-7 . TRBV6-6 CASRSRDILYEQYF TGTGCCAGCAGATCCCGGGACATCTTGTACGAGCAGTACTTC
. TRBJ2-1 . TRBV7-9 CASSHIEGGERGNNEQFF TGTGCCAGCAGCCACATTGAGGGGGGGGAGCGGGGTAACAATGAGCAGTTCTTC
TRBD2 TRBJ2-1 . TRBV7-9 CASSYALAEHNEQFF TGTGCCAGCAGCTATGCCCTAGCGGAACACAATGAGCAGTTCTTC
. TRBJ2-3 . TRBV2 CASSEQAGRTDTQYF TGTGCCAGCAGTGAACAAGCGGGCCGCACAGATACGCAGTATTTT
TRBD1 TRBJ2-3 . TRBV6-6 CASTPGTGGPGAQYF TGTGCCAGCACCCCCGGGACAGGGGGCCCCGGGGCGCAGTATTTT
. TRBJ1-2 . TRBV30 CAWGSQGSYGYTF TGTGCCTGGGGAAGCCAGGGCTCCTATGGCTACACCTTC
TRBD2 TRBJ2-7 . TRBV14 CASSQALAGVGNEQYF TGTGCCAGCAGCCAAGCACTAGCGGGAGTAGGCAACGAGCAGTACTTC
. TRBJ2-1 . TRBV4-1 CASSQEPRGDEQFF TGCGCCAGCAGCCAAGAACCCAGGGGCGATGAGCAGTTCTTC
. TRBJ1-1 . TRBV29-1 CSVYGQSYTEAFF TGCAGCGTTTATGGACAGTCCTACACTGAAGCTTTCTTT
. TRBJ2-1 . TRBV16 CASSPPAYNEQFF TGTGCCAGCAGCCCCCCAGCGTACAATGAGCAGTTCTTC
. TRBJ2-2 . TRBV7-3 CASSLKADSFTGELFF TGTGCCAGCAGCTTAAAGGCGGACTCCTTCACCGGGGAGCTGTTTTTT
. TRBJ2-6 . TRBV5-6 CASSIGPSGANVLTF TGTGCCAGCAGCATTGGGCCTTCTGGGGCCAACGTCCTGACTTTC
. TRBJ2-7 . TRBV28 CASSSGSQVYEQYF TGTGCCAGCAGTTCCGGTTCCCAAGTCTACGAGCAGTACTTC
. TRBJ1-3 . TRBV6-1 CASTTLGNTIYF TGTGCCAGCACGACCCTCGGGAACACCATATATTTT
. TRBJ1-5 . TRBV4-3 CASSQENSLNQPQHF TGCGCCAGCAGCCAAGAAAACAGCTTGAATCAGCCCCAGCATTTT
TRBD1 TRBJ2-5 . TRBV25-1 CASRPGTGETQYF TGTGCCAGCAGACCCGGGACAGGAGAGACCCAGTACTTC
TRBD1 TRBJ2-1 . TRBV7-7 CASSAQGAANNEQFF TGTGCTAGCAGCGCACAGGGGGCCGCAAACAATGAGCAGTTCTTC
. TRBJ2-1 once TRBV10-2 CASRVPASYEQFF TGCGCCAGCAGGGTTCCAGCTAGCTATGAGCAGTTCTTC
. TRBJ1-2 . TRBV12-2 CASRLDLGQGDRWYYGYTF TGTGCAAGTCGCTTAGATCTGGGACAGGGCGATCGGTGGTACTATGGCTACACCTTC
. TRBJ1-1 once TRBV28 CASRPAIPGFDGTEAFF TGTGCCAGCAGGCCCGCTATCCCAGGGTTTGATGGCACTGAAGCTTTCTTT
TRBD1 TRBJ1-1 once TRBV5-5 CASSRGTGRFKAFF TGTGCCAGCAGCCGCGGGACAGGGAGGTTCAAGGCTTTCTTT
. TRBJ2-2 . TRBV13 CASSLDRAGELFF TGTGCCAGCAGCTTAGACAGGGCCGGGGAGCTGTTTTTT
. TRBJ2-5 . TRBV7-8 CASSRGGQGETQYF TGTGCCAGCAGCCGTGGTGGGCAGGGTGAGACCCAGTACTTC
. TRBJ2-7 . TRBV7-9 CASSLAKPLFAEQYF TGTGCCAGCAGCTTAGCCAAGCCCCTTTTTGCCGAGCAGTACTTC
TRBD2 TRBJ2-7 . TRBV11-2 CASSYDGGEQYF TGTGCCAGCAGCTACGACGGGGGGGAGCAGTACTTC
. TRBJ1-3 . TRBV15 CATSRDNPRSGNTIYF TGTGCCACCAGCAGAGATAATCCCAGATCTGGAAACACCATATATTTT
. TRBJ1-4 . TRBV7-2 CASSATWGLVDEKLFF TGTGCCAGCAGCGCCACGTGGGGCCTAGTGGATGAAAAACTGTTTTTT
. TRBJ2-5 few TRBV30 CAWVWAGEGETQYF TGTGCCTGGGTATGGGCAGGGGAGGGGGAGACCCAGTACTTC
. TRBJ2-7 . TRBV7-7 CASSPVEGRKQYF TGTGCTAGCAGCCCCGTGGAGGGGCGGAAGCAGTACTTC
. TRBJ2-7 . TRBV21-1 CSQGRGWWEQYF TGCTCCCAGGGGCGGGGGTGGTGGGAGCAGTACTTC
. TRBJ2-3 . TRBV6-5 CASSPSGVGTQYF TGTGCCAGCAGTCCCTCGGGGGTGGGTACGCAGTATTTT
. TRBJ2-1 . TRBV7-8 CASSLQGRDNEQFF TGTGCCAGCAGCTTACAGGGGAGGGACAATGAGCAGTTCTTC
. TRBJ2-3 . TRBV5-4 CASSFPRDPSTDTQYF TGTGCCAGCAGCTTTCCGCGGGACCCTAGCACAGATACGCAGTATTTT
. TRBJ1-2 . TRBV6-4 CASSDPGVGYTF TGTGCCAGCAGTGACCCAGGGGTGGGCTACACCTTC
. TRBJ1-4 . TRBV7-2 CASSLVGGGTNEKLFF TGTGCCAGCAGCTTAGTCGGGGGGGGCACTAATGAAAAACTGTTTTTT
TRBD2 TRBJ2-7 . TRBV4-3 CASSQTLAGGYEQYF TGCGCCAGCAGCCAAACCCTAGCGGGAGGGTACGAGCAGTACTTC
TRBD2 TRBJ2-7 . TRBV30 CAWRGYGTSGEQYF TGTGCCTGGAGAGGATACGGGACTAGCGGGGAGCAGTACTTC
. TRBJ1-5 once TRBV27 CASSLTRDQPQHF TGTGCCAGCAGTTTAACCCGGGATCAGCCCCAGCATTTT
TRBD2 TRBJ2-7 . TRBV4-1 CASSQDSGTNEQYF TGCGCCAGCAGCCAAGATAGCGGGACCAACGAGCAGTACTTC
. TRBJ1-2 . TRBV25-1 CASSAHSSDFNYGYTF TGTGCCAGCAGTGCCCACTCTTCGGACTTTAACTATGGCTACACCTTC
. TRBJ2-5 . TRBV7-9 CASSSPQETQYF TGTGCCAGCAGCTCCCCGCAAGAGACCCAGTACTTC
TRBD1 TRBJ2-7 . TRBV6-5 CASSPLTGATYEQYF TGTGCCAGCAGCCCCTTGACAGGGGCGACTTACGAGCAGTACTTC
TRBD1 TRBJ1-5 . TRBV2 CASSIGQGNQPQHF TGTGCCAGCAGTATTGGACAGGGGAATCAGCCCCAGCATTTT